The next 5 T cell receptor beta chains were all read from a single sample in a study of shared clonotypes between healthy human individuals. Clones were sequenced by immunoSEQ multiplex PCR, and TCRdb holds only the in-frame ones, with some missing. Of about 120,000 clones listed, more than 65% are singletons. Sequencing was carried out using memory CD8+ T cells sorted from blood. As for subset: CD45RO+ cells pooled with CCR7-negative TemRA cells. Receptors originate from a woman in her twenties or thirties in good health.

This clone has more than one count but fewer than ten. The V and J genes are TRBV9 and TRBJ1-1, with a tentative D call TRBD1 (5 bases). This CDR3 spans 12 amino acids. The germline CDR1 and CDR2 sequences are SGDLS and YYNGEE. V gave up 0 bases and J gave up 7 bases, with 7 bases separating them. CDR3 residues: CASSVAGDEAFF. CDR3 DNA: TGTGCCAGCAGCGTAGCGGGGGATGAAGCTTTCTTT.

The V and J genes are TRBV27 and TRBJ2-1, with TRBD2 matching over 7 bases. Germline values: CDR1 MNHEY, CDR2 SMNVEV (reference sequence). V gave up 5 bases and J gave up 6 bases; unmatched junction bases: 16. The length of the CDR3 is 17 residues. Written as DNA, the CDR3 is TGTGCCAGCAGTGAGCCCCTTTGGGCGGGAGACGGCAATGAGCAGTTCTTC. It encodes CASSEPLWAGDGNEQFF.

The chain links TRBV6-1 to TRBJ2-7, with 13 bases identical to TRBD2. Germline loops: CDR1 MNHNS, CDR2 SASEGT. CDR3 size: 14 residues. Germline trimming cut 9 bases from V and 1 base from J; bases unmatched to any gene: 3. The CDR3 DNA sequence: TGTGCCAGTACTAGCGGGAGGGATTCCTACGAGCAGTACTTC. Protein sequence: CASTSGRDSYEQYF.

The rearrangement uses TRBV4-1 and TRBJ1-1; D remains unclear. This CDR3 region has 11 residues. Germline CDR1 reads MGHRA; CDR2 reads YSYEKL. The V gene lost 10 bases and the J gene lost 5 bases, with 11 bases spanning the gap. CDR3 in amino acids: CATKSGTEAFF. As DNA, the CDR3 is TGCGCCACAAAGAGTGGGACTGAAGCTTTCTTT.

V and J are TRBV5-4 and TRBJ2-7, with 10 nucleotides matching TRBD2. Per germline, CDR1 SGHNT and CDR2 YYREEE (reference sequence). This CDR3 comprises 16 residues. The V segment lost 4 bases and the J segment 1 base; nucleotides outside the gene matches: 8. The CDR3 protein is CASSQDGTSVSYEQYF. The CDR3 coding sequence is TGTGCCAGCAGCCAGGACGGGACTAGCGTATCCTACGAGCAGTACTTC.